This T cell receptor beta chain was retrieved from a study of shared clonotypes between healthy human individuals. Comment on this clone: The junction differs from germline at one of its ends, possibly a read error.

This CDR3 contains 14 residues. Germline assignment: CDR1 SSHAT and CDR2 FNYEAQ (reference sequence). Using immunoSEQ multiplex PCR, the repertoire was profiled, and TCRdb retains in-frame clones only, with some absent. The sample records around 2,000,000 clones, roughly 96% being singletons. The rearrangement uses TRBV7-7 and TRBJ2-2, with D perhaps TRBD2 (6 bases). The source material was naive CD4+ T cells sorted from blood. Noted subset: CD45RA+ positively selected. The TCR originated in a man younger than 35 in good health. This chain's CDR3 is CASTSIGSSGELFF. The CDR3, as DNA: TGTGCTAGCACCTCTATCGGGAGTTCCGGGGAGCTGTTTTTT.